What follows are 25 T cell receptor beta chains derived from one specimen sequenced in a study of T cell changes during pregnancy in multiple sclerosis. Repertoires were generated with immunoSEQ multiplex PCR, while TCRdb's copy carries only in-frame clones and drops some. The sample lists around 17,000 clones, almost 96% occurring once. This specimen was peripheral blood, taken in the third trimester of pregnancy. The receptors here all came from a female donor with multiple sclerosis, enrolled in a pregnancy study.

The chain employs TRBV7-9 and TRBJ1-1, with D unclear. V dropped 5 bases and J dropped 0 bases, with 13 bases sitting between them. The CDR3 is made up of 15 amino acids. Germline V CDR1 and CDR2: SEHNR, FQNEAQ (reference sequence). The CDR3, as DNA: TGTGCCAGCAGCAATCGTGTGGGCCTGAACACTGAAGCTTTCTTT. Its translation is CASSNRVGLNTEAFF.

V usage is TRBV29-1 and J usage is TRBJ1-2, with D uncertain. The CDR3 is 14 residues long. With 3 bases removed from V and 4 bases from J, the gap between germline ends came to 15 bases. Germline V CDR1 and CDR2: SQVTM, ANQGSEA. CDR3 DNA: TGCAGCGTTGACAGCGCCCTGGAGGGCTATGGCTACACCTTC. This gives the protein CSVDSALEGYGYTF.

The chain recombines TRBV27 with TRBJ2-7; D perhaps matches TRBD2 (5 bases). The CDR3 extends over 15 amino acids. Trimming cost V 7 bases and J 2 bases, with 18 bases left between them. Germline loops: CDR1 MNHEY, CDR2 SMNVEV (reference sequence). The CDR3 region is CASTEGQATTYEQYF. The CDR3, as DNA: TGTGCCAGCACCGAGGGTCAGGCGACAACCTACGAGCAGTACTTC.

The CDR3 loop is CASSQYRAYEQYF. The CDR3 bases are TGCGCCAGCAGCCAATACAGGGCCTACGAGCAGTACTTC. The chain is built from TRBV4-3 and TRBJ2-7, with D perhaps matching TRBD1 (6 bases). The CDR3 covers 13 residues. Trimming cost V 2 bases and J 2 bases, with 7 bases left between them. In germline, CDR1 is LGHNA, CDR2 YSLEER.

This clone was observed a single time. The chain recombines TRBV28 with TRBJ1-1; D unresolved. Germline V CDR1 and CDR2: MDHEN, SYDVKM. This CDR3 spans 12 amino acids. V gave up 2 bases and J gave up 6 bases, with 7 bases separating them. The CDR3 sequence is CASSLGQPEAFF. The CDR3 bases are TGTGCCAGCAGTTTAGGGCAGCCTGAAGCTTTCTTT.

In its sample, this clone was seen once. The J gene is TRBJ1-2, the V gene TRBV28, with D possibly TRBD1 on 5 matching bases. The CDR3 has 16 residues. CDR1 is MDHEN, CDR2 SYDVKM, per germline. V was cut by 4 bases and J by 0 bases, with 15 bases left in between. The CDR3 region has the DNA TGTGCCAGCAGTTCCCCGGGGGAGATCGCTAACTATGGCTACACCTTC. The encoded protein is CASSSPGEIANYGYTF.

The chain has TRBV5-4 and TRBJ1-3, with TRBD1 as a possible D gene (6 bases). Germline CDR1 reads SGHNT; CDR2 reads YYREEE (reference sequence). The CDR3 runs to 14 residues. The V and J ends lost 4 bases and 4 bases respectively, with 12 bases between them. The CDR3 reads CASSVSRGGNTIYF. In nucleotides, the CDR3 is TGTGCCAGCAGCGTCTCCAGGGGAGGAAACACCATATATTTT.

The J gene is TRBJ2-3, the V gene TRBV5-1, with TRBD1 as a possible D gene (6 bases). Germline V gives CDR1 SGHRS, CDR2 YFSETQ. V was clipped by 2 bases and J by 0 bases, with 13 bases between them. This CDR3 is 16 amino acids long. The CDR3 loop reads CASSFAGTTSTDTQYF. The CDR3 DNA sequence: TGCGCCAGCAGCTTTGCCGGGACAACTAGCACAGATACGCAGTATTTT.

This clone has only one observation. The J gene is TRBJ2-7, the V gene TRBV18, with 9 nucleotides matching TRBD1. Unmatched junction bases numbered 6, after V lost 2 bases and J lost 1 base. The CDR3 has 16 residues. Germline lookup yields CDR1 KGHSH and CDR2 LQKENI. CDR3 sequence reads: CASSPIAGTGSYEQYF. The CDR3 DNA follows: TGTGCCAGCTCACCAATCGCCGGGACAGGGTCCTACGAGCAGTACTTC.

V gene TRBV7-9 combines with J gene TRBJ2-5; D perhaps matches TRBD1 (5 bases). Between the trimmed V and J ends, which lost 1 base and 3 bases, there was a span of 9 bases. The germline V gene encodes CDR1 SEHNR and CDR2 FQNEAQ (reference sequence). This CDR3 has 14 amino acids. The DNA of the CDR3 is TGTGCCAGCAGCTTAGGAACAGGTGAAGAGACCCAGTACTTC. As protein: CASSLGTGEETQYF.

The CDR3 sequence is CASSLVPPEAGVIHEQYF. CDR3 sequence (DNA): TGCGCCAGCAGCTTGGTCCCCCCCGAGGCGGGAGTAATCCACGAGCAGTACTTC. The rearrangement uses TRBV5-1 and TRBJ2-7; TRBD2 agrees at 7 bases. CDR3 length: 18 residues. The V gene end was trimmed by 0 bases and the J gene end by 5 bases; junction bases not matched to a gene: 17. Germline CDR1 SGHRS, CDR2 YFSETQ.

Written as DNA, the CDR3 is TGCAGCGTTGCAAGGGGGACCACCGGGGAGCTGTTTTTT. It is translated as CSVARGTTGELFF. The chain combines TRBV29-1 with TRBJ2-2; D may be TRBD1 (6 bases). The CDR3 is 13 amino acids. V was pared by 4 bases and J by 4 bases, with 10 bases between. CDR1 and CDR2 from the germline V gene are SQVTM and ANQGSEA.

This chain links TRBV9 with TRBJ2-3; D is perhaps TRBD1 (5 bases). Germline V gene sequence: CDR1 SGDLS, CDR2 YYNGEE. This CDR3 is built from 14 residues. Trimming removed 7 bases at V and 2 bases at J, with 14 bases between. As DNA, the CDR3 is TGTGCCAGCGGGGCCAGGAGCTACACAGATACGCAGTATTTT. Translating gives CASGARSYTDTQYF.

The V and J genes are TRBV13 and TRBJ1-4; the match to TRBD1 covers 9 bases. CDR1 and CDR2 (germline): PRHDT, FYEKMQ (reference sequence). V lost 3 bases and J lost 0; bases outside the gene matches: 5. There are 17 residues in the CDR3. The CDR3 DNA reads as TGTGCCAGCAGCTTCCCCGGACAGGGGACAACTAATGAAAAACTGTTTTTT. Translated, it gives CASSFPGQGTTNEKLFF.

This chain joins TRBV28 and TRBJ2-1; 7 bases map to TRBD2. The V and J ends lost 3 bases and 3 bases, in that order; junction bases with no gene match: 8. Germline loops: CDR1 MDHEN, CDR2 SYDVKM. This CDR3 is 16 amino acids long. This CDR3 is CASSFPASGIYNEQFF. The CDR3 nucleotides read TGTGCCAGCAGTTTCCCGGCTAGCGGTATCTACAATGAGCAGTTCTTC.

The rearrangement joins TRBV11-1 to TRBJ2-1, with 10 bases fitting TRBD2. V gave up 5 bases and J gave up 4 bases; unmatched junction bases: 11. The CDR3 has 17 residues. CDR1 is SGHAT, CDR2 FQDESV, per germline (reference sequence). The DNA of the CDR3 is TGTGCCAGCAGCCCCGGAGGTAGCGGGGGGTTGTACAATGAGCAGTTCTTC. It is translated as CASSPGGSGGLYNEQFF.

The chain uses TRBV27 and TRBJ2-7; TRBD2 aligns across 8 bases. With 5 bases clipped from V and 7 bases from J, the junction kept 10 bases outside the gene matches. Germline lookup yields CDR1 MNHEY and CDR2 SMNVEV (reference sequence). The CDR3 contains 14 residues. The CDR3 loop is CASSGSGSGAEQYF. DNA of the CDR3: TGTGCCAGCAGTGGAAGCGGGAGCGGGGCTGAGCAGTACTTC.

The chain joins TRBV30 to TRBJ2-1, with TRBD1 matching over 7 bases. Germline V gene data show CDR1 as GTSNPN and CDR2 as SVGIG (reference sequence). Germline trimming cut 3 bases from V and 0 bases from J; bases unmatched to any gene: 8. The CDR3 is 16 residues long. The CDR3 sequence: CAWSTGALGSYNEQFF. The CDR3 DNA is TGTGCCTGGAGCACAGGGGCCCTGGGCTCCTACAATGAGCAGTTCTTC.

This clone was detected once. The chain has TRBV7-3 and TRBJ2-7, with a tentative D call TRBD1 (6 bases). CDR3 size: 15 residues. V was shortened by 2 bases and J by 2 bases, with 13 bases between the two germline ends. The germline V gene encodes CDR1 SGHTA and CDR2 FQGTGA. The CDR3 DNA reads as TGTGCCAGCAGCTTACAAGGGGGAGAAGCCTACGAGCAGTACTTC. The encoded protein is CASSLQGGEAYEQYF.

The chain combines TRBV10-2 with TRBJ1-1, with D maybe TRBD1 (6 bases). Trimming shortened V by 6 bases and J by 0 bases, and 14 bases separated the two germline ends. The CDR3 is 15 residues long. Per germline, CDR1 WSHSY and CDR2 SAAADI. CDR3 bases: TGCGCCAGCAGCCTCGGGGGGGCTCTGAACACTGAAGCTTTCTTT. This encodes CASSLGGALNTEAFF.

This chain links TRBV6-5 with TRBJ1-2; D unresolved. V shed 2 bases and J shed 5 bases, with 15 bases lying between them. This CDR3 is built from 15 residues. In germline, CDR1 is MNHEY, CDR2 SVGAGI. The CDR3 DNA follows: TGTGCCAGCAGTTACCGAGGGTCCGGACTATATGGCTACACCTTC. Translating it yields CASSYRGSGLYGYTF.

This chain links TRBV9 with TRBJ2-7, with D tentatively TRBD1 (6 bases). This CDR3 is built from 13 residues. Trimming pared 2 bases from V and 6 bases from J, leaving 12 bases between. Germline V gene sequence: CDR1 SGDLS, CDR2 YYNGEE. The CDR3 reads CASSVGPGAEQYF. The CDR3 DNA is TGTGCCAGCAGCGTGGGCCCAGGGGCCGAGCAGTACTTC. The full variable domain, in which reference TRBV9 and TRBJ2-7 provide the parts outside the CDR3, is DSGVTQTPKHLITATGQRVTLRCSPRSGDLSVYWYQQSLDQGLQFLIQYYNGEERAKGNILERFSAQQFPDLHSELNLSSLELGDSALYFCASSVGPGAEQYFGPGTRLTVT.

The chain uses TRBV27 and TRBJ2-2; the match to TRBD2 covers 8 bases. Germline-derived CDR1 and CDR2 are MNHEY and SMNVEV (reference sequence). Unmatched junction bases numbered 18, after V lost 2 bases and J lost 4 bases. The CDR3 totals 20 residues. The CDR3 DNA is TGTGCCAGCAGTTTAATGGCCCCCCTAGCAAGCGGGAGAGGCACCGGGGAGCTGTTTTTT. Translation: CASSLMAPLASGRGTGELFF.

The chain is built from TRBV7-9 and TRBJ2-7, with TRBD1 matching over 11 bases. The V gene's germline CDR1 is SEHNR and CDR2 FQNEAQ (reference sequence). V lost 5 bases, J lost 4 bases, and 4 bases stayed unmatched. This CDR3 comprises 14 residues. This CDR3 reads CASSHRDRGYEQYF. The CDR3 DNA reads TGTGCCAGCAGCCACCGGGACAGGGGGTACGAGCAGTACTTC. The whole variable domain, filled in from reference TRBV7-9 and TRBJ2-7, reads DTGVSQNPRHKITKRGQNVTFRCDPISEHNRLYWYRQTLGQGPEFLTYFQNEAQLEKSRLLSDRFSAERPKGSFSTLEIQRTEQGDSAMYLCASSHRDRGYEQYFGPGTRLTVT.

This clone was observed once. The V and J genes are TRBV19 and TRBJ1-1; D gene unclear. This CDR3 is 15 amino acids long. From germline, CDR1 is LNHDA and CDR2 SQIVND (reference sequence). Trimming took 3 bases from V and 0 from J, leaving 11 bases between them. CDR3 amino acids: CASSMTGGMNTEAFF. For the CDR3, the DNA is TGTGCCAGTAGTATGACGGGTGGTATGAACACTGAAGCTTTCTTT.